A selection of T cell receptor beta chains follows, all from one sample in a study of blood T cell repertoires in COVID-19. Here immunoSEQ multiplex PCR was the method, and the copy in TCRdb shows in-frame clones only, minus some. The sample has 25,000 to 35,000 clones, 84% seen once. The sample consisted of peripheral blood. These receptor sequences come from a man in his 70s with active COVID-19. CDR3s leave out the opening cysteine and the closing phenylalanine or tryptophan.

j_call v_call cdr3_aa
TRBJ2-7 TRBV6-6 ASSPRQTAYEQY
TRBJ1-2 TRBV29-1 SVAGGYGYT
TRBJ1-5 TRBV2 ASRASRDRGLLNQPQH
TRBJ2-6 TRBV4-3 ASSQDRVSSGANVLT
TRBJ2-5 TRBV5-5 ASSLAREGTQETQY
TRBJ1-4 TRBV7-9 ASSSGTANEKLF
TRBJ2-3 TRBV7-3 ASSSLGGGLGTDTQY
TRBJ1-6 TRBV2 ASRGGSSYNSPLH
TRBJ2-3 TRBV12-5 ASGYRQATDTQY
TRBJ2-7 TRBV7-9 ASREGLGEQY
TRBJ2-3 TRBV11-3 ASSRTSGGAGTQY
TRBJ1-6 TRBV28 ASTLRDNSPLH
TRBJ2-6 TRBV5-1 ASSPRVGANVLT
TRBJ2-3 TRBV14 ASSQDFGVQY
TRBJ2-7 TRBV5-1 ASSLEAGGPYEQY
TRBJ1-2 TRBV10-2 ASSAGTGRLNYGYT
TRBJ2-7 TRBV9 ASSVDGGNYEQY